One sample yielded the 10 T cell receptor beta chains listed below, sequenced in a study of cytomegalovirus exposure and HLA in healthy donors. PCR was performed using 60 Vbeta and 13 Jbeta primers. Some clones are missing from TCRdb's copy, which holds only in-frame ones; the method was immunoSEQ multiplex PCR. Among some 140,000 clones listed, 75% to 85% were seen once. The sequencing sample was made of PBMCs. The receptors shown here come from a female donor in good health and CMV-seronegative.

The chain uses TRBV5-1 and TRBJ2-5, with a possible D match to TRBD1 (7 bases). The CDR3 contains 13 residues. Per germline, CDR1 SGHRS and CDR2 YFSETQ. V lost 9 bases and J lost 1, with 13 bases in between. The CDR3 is CATARGVQETQYF. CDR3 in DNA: TGCGCCACCGCCAGGGGGGTCCAAGAGACCCAGTACTTC. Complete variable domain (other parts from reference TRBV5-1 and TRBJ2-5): KAGVTQTPRYLIKTRGQQVTLSCSPISGHRSVSWYQQTPGQGLQFLFEYFSETQRNKGNFPGRFSGRQFSNSRSEMNVSTLELGDSALYLCATARGVQETQYFGPGTRLLVL.

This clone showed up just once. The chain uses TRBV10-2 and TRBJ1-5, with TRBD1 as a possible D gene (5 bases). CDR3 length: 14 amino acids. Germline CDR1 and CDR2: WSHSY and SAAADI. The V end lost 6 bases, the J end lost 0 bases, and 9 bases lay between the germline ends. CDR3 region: CASRATDSNQPQHF. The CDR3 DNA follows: TGCGCCAGCAGGGCGACAGATAGCAATCAGCCCCAGCATTTT.

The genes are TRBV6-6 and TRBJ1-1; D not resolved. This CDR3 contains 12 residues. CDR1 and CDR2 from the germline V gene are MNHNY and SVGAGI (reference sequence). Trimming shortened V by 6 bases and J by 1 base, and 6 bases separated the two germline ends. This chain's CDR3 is CASSHWNTEAFF. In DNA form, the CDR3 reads TGTGCCAGCAGCCACTGGAACACTGAAGCTTTCTTT.

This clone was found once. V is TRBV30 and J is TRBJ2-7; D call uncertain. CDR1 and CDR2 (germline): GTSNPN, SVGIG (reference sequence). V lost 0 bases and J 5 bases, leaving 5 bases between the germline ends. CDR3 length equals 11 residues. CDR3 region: CAWSVKHEQYF. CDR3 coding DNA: TGTGCCTGGAGTGTAAAGCACGAGCAGTACTTC.

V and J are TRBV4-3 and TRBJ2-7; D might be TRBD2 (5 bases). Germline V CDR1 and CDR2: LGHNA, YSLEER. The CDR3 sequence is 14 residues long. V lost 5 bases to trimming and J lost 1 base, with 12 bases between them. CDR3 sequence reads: CASSADLGSYEQYF. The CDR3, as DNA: TGCGCCAGCAGCGCGGACTTGGGGTCCTACGAGCAGTACTTC.

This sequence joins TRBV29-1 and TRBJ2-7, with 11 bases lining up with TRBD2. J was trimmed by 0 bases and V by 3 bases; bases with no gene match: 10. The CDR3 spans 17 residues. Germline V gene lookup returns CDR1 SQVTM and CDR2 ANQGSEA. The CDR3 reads CSVESSGGPESSYEQYF. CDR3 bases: TGCAGCGTTGAGTCTAGCGGGGGGCCGGAGAGCTCCTACGAGCAGTACTTC.

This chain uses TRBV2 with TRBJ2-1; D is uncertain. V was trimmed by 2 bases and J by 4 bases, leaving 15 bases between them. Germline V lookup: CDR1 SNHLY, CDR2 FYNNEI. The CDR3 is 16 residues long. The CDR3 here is CASSEWSGYSYNEQFF. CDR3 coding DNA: TGTGCCAGCAGTGAATGGTCCGGGTATTCATACAATGAGCAGTTCTTC.

CDR3 nucleotides: TGTGCCAGCAGTGAAGGAATCGAGGGTATAGAGACCCAGTACTTC. Protein: CASSEGIEGIETQYF. This chain joins TRBV6-1 and TRBJ2-5, with D perhaps TRBD2 (5 bases). The CDR3 spans 15 residues. Germline CDR1 and CDR2: MNHNS and SASEGT. Trimming removed 1 base from V and 4 bases from J, with 13 bases in between.

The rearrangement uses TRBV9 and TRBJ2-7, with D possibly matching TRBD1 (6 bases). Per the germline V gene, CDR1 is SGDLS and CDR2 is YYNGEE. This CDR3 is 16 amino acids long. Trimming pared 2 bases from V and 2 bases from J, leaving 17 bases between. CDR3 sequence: CASSVSRDTWTYEQYF. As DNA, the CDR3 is TGTGCCAGCAGCGTCTCACGGGACACTTGGACCTACGAGCAGTACTTC.

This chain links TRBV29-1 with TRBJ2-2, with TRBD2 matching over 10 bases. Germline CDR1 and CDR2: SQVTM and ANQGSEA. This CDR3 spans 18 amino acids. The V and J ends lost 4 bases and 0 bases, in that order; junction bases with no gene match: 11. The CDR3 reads CSVGGTSASHANTGELFF. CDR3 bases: TGCAGCGTTGGTGGGACTAGCGCCTCCCACGCGAACACCGGGGAGCTGTTTTTT.